This T cell receptor (beta chain) came from a study of technical replicates of blood from several donors. Sequencing was performed with immunoSEQ multiplex PCR; in TCRdb, only in-frame clones are kept and a portion is missing. The sample carries roughly 9,900 clones, approximately 94% recorded once. CDR3 size: 13 residues. The J segment lost 5 bases and the V segment lost 6 bases, leaving 1 base of the junction unmatched. Germline V CDR1 and CDR2: WNHNN, SYGVQD (reference sequence). This chain links TRBV10-1 with TRBJ2-5; TRBD2 aligns across 12 bases. The source material was PBMCs. The receptor was isolated from a human donor in good health. Here the CDR3 reads CASSLAGGETQYF. The DNA for the CDR3 is TGCGCCAGCAGCCTAGCGGGAGGGGAGACCCAGTACTTC.